This T cell receptor (beta chain) originates from a study of T-cell reconstitution after alpha-beta-depleted transplantation in children (dated by TCRdb to the mid-2010s). As for the study more broadly: The study quantitatively tracked T-cell immune reconstitution after TCRalphabeta/CD19-depleted allogeneic hematopoietic cell transplantation in children using TCR repertoire profiling. What the work shows at the level of the full study, not this receptor alone: Over subsequent months, a decline in hyperexpanded clone frequencies was noted, and after one year, T-cell counts and TCRbeta diversity were mostly ascribed to newly produced T cells. The apparently early recovery of alphabetaT-cell counts about two months after transplant reportedly depended on only several hundred rapidly expanded clones that came from non-depleted graft cells. In some patients, the high TCRbeta diversity seen at day 60 was put down to recipient T cells and intrathymic progenitors that had survived conditioning.

This clonotype was seen a few times. Which antigen it targets is not known. Per-base quality was not reported, and no clone a single base away is much larger than it. The library relied on PCR. For sequencing, an Illumina HiSeq 2500 was employed. TCR library preparation used molecular barcoding, with unique molecular identifiers applied to normalize quantification of the TCRbeta repertoire. TCRdb reanalyzed the raw reads on its own, using fastp at Q25 for trimming and MiXCR for clone calling, and kept in-frame beta chains. Here each entry gathers all rows of one CDR3 protein and keeps the most common genes and DNA. This sample holds roughly 790,000 distinct CDR3 sequences; roughly 15% were observed only once. The top ten constitute approximately 5% of the sample. In light of the paper, this sample's treatment or condition label describes: allogeneic hematopoietic cell transplantation with graft depleted of TCRalphabeta T cells and CD19 B cells. The transplant recipients were children given TCRalphabeta/CD19-depleted allogeneic hematopoietic cell grafts.

Trimming takes 2 bases from V and 6 bases from J, and the germline ends sit 17 bases apart. From cysteine to phenylalanine, the CDR3 is 16 amino acids long. The retained sequence is limited to the CDR3, 48 bases, with the frame set at the first base. In the germline V gene, CDR1 corresponds to MNHEY and CDR2 to SVGAGI. This clonotype was sampled from a male patient under 18 who had a stem cell transplant for acute lymphoblastic leukemia, so the T cells may come from the graft donor. Sequencing was performed on PBMCs, mostly from graft donor cells, taken 360 days after TCRalphabeta/CD19-depleted stem cell transplant. The rearranged chain carries TRBV6-5 and TRBJ2-1, and the D gene may be TRBD2, 5 bases matching. The CDR3 region reads CASSYDYAFPSNEQFF. DNA sequence: TGTGCCAGCAGTTACGACTACGCGTTTCCGTCCAATGAGCAGTTCTTC.